Listed below are T cell receptor beta chains from one sample, sequenced in a study of CD8 T cells in ankylosing spondylitis. TCRdb itself ran the 5' RACE reads through MiXCR, one entry per CDR3 protein. The sample carries 250,000 to 300,000 distinct CDR3 sequences, 15% to 20% recorded once. The material sequenced was blood, either unsorted or a sorted T cell fraction (not recorded which). The receptors here all came from a male donor with ankylosing spondylitis or in good health (not recorded which). Each CDR3 is given with its conserved first and last residue. D genes are given only for firm matches. Clone size appears in some rows only: once, few, many, or a class for an expanded clone.

D gene,J gene,clone size,V gene,CDR3 protein,CDR3 DNA
.,TRBJ2-7,many,TRBV27,CASSLVGHYEQYF,TGTGCCAGCAGTTTGGTAGGACACTACGAGCAGTACTTC
TRBD1,TRBJ2-2,.,TRBV10-2,CASSETRGRGELFF,TGCGCCAGCAGTGAGACGAGGGGGCGCGGGGAGCTGTTTTTT
.,TRBJ2-2,few,TRBV5-1,CASSFLWQGGAGELFF,.
.,TRBJ1-2,.,TRBV11-2,CASSLDRPGYTF,TGTGCCAGCAGCTTAGATCGGCCTGGCTACACCTTC
.,TRBJ2-5,few,TRBV25-1,CASSDGGGPETQYF,TGTGCCAGCAGTGATGGGGGGGGCCCAGAGACCCAGTACTTC
.,TRBJ2-3,many,TRBV5-5,CASSLETGIDTQYF,TGTGCCAGCAGCTTAGAAACAGGGATAGATACGCAGTATTTT
.,TRBJ2-7,.,TRBV6-2/TRBV6-3,CASSYAREPYEQYF,TGTGCCAGCAGTTACGCTCGCGAGCCCTACGAGCAGTACTTC
.,TRBJ2-1,.,TRBV7-6,CASSLPPGVHNEQFF,TGTGCCAGCAGCTTACCACCAGGCGTCCACAATGAGCAGTTCTTC
TRBD2,TRBJ2-7,few,TRBV4-2,CASSHGGEDYEQYF,TGTGCCAGCAGCCACGGGGGGGAGGACTACGAGCAGTACTTC
.,TRBJ2-7,few,TRBV3-1,CASSKQGNAYEQYF,TGTGCCAGCAGCAAACAGGGAAACGCCTACGAGCAGTACTTC
TRBD2,TRBJ2-7,.,TRBV12-3/TRBV12-4,CASSLGWTSGNFEQYF,TGTGCCAGCAGTTTGGGGTGGACTAGCGGGAACTTCGAGCAGTACTTC
TRBD2,TRBJ2-1,.,TRBV10-3,CAISGTSGRASEQFF,TGTGCCATCAGCGGGACTAGCGGGAGGGCCTCTGAGCAGTTCTTC
.,TRBJ2-7,few,TRBV4-2,CASSQDRTVNYEQYF,TGTGCCAGCAGCCAAGACAGGACGGTCAACTACGAGCAGTACTTC
.,TRBJ2-3,few,TRBV20-1,CSAHDSLWGPTDTQYF,TGCAGTGCTCACGACTCACTCTGGGGTCCCACAGATACGCAGTATTTT
TRBD1,TRBJ2-2,few,TRBV4-1,CASSQGQGSSGELFF,TGCGCCAGCAGCCAGGGACAGGGGAGTTCCGGGGAGCTGTTTTTT
TRBD1,TRBJ1-1,.,TRBV9,CASSIDRAGAEAFF,TGTGCCAGCAGCATCGACAGGGCTGGGGCTGAAGCTTTCTTT
.,TRBJ1-1,.,TRBV12-3/TRBV12-4,CASKQGWNTEAFF,TGTGCCAGCAAACAGGGATGGAACACTGAAGCTTTCTTT
.,TRBJ2-1,.,TRBV15,CATSPRPGTNRNEQFF,TGTGCCACCAGCCCCCGACCAGGGACAAATAGGAATGAGCAGTTCTTC
.,TRBJ1-6,.,TRBV4-1,CASSQVEGGNSPLHF,TGCGCCAGCAGCCAAGTTGAGGGTGGGAATTCACCCCTCCACTTT
TRBD1,TRBJ2-7,few,TRBV6-2/TRBV6-3,CASSHGQVYEQYF,TGTGCCAGCAGCCACGGACAGGTTTACGAGCAGTACTTC
.,TRBJ2-7,.,TRBV20-1,CSARGDYEQYF,TGCAGTGCTCGCGGGGACTACGAGCAGTACTTC
.,TRBJ1-3,.,TRBV28,CASSHYLGPSGNTIYF,TGTGCCAGCAGCCACTACCTTGGTCCCTCTGGAAACACCATATATTTT
TRBD1,TRBJ2-2,.,TRBV9,CASSVGQGTGNTGELFF,TGTGCCAGCAGCGTAGGTCAGGGGACAGGGAACACCGGGGAGCTGTTTTTT
.,TRBJ2-7,few,TRBV4-1,CASSTDSYYEQYF,TGCGCCAGCAGCACGGACAGTTACTACGAGCAGTACTTC
.,TRBJ2-1,many,TRBV7-3,CASSLLGGVWNEQFF,TGTGCCAGCAGCTTACTTGGAGGGGTTTGGAATGAGCAGTTCTTC
.,TRBJ2-5,.,TRBV4-3,CASSQEWPPQETQYF,TGCGCCAGCAGCCAAGAGTGGCCTCCCCAGGAGACCCAGTACTTC
.,TRBJ2-3,many,TRBV29-1,CSVGGGLADTQYF,TGCAGCGTGGGGGGCGGCCTAGCAGATACGCAGTATTTT
TRBD1,TRBJ2-1,.,TRBV27,CASSLGQGRAEQFF,TGTGCCAGCAGTTTAGGACAGGGGCGGGCTGAGCAGTTCTTC
TRBD1,TRBJ2-7,.,TRBV5-1,CASSLDPGQGSYEQYF,TGCGCCAGCAGCTTGGATCCGGGACAGGGTTCCTACGAGCAGTACTTC
TRBD1,TRBJ2-7,.,TRBV12-3/TRBV12-4,CASRRQGSLREQYF,TGTGCCAGCAGAAGACAGGGTTCCCTGCGGGAGCAGTACTTC
.,TRBJ2-1,many,TRBV27,CASSEEGPIPYNEQFF,TGTGCCAGCAGTGAGGAGGGCCCGATTCCCTACAATGAGCAGTTCTTC
.,TRBJ2-7,.,TRBV10-3,CAISPLTGTTYEQYF,TGTGCCATCAGCCCCCTCACGGGGACGACCTACGAGCAGTACTTC
TRBD2,TRBJ2-3,few,TRBV20-1,CSAHGLAASTDTQYF,TGCAGTGCACACGGACTAGCGGCTAGCACAGATACGCAGTATTTT
.,TRBJ1-2,few,TRBV28,CASIPTAVNYGYTF,TGTGCCAGCATACCGACGGCGGTTAACTATGGCTACACCTTC
.,TRBJ2-5,few,TRBV20-1,CSARDVMAETQYF,TGCAGTGCTAGAGATGTAATGGCAGAGACCCAGTACTTC
.,TRBJ2-5,few,TRBV27,CASSSHDIGTQYF,TGTGCCAGCAGTTCCCACGACATTGGGACCCAGTACTTC
TRBD2,TRBJ2-1,.,TRBV5-6,CASSLDGRAVYNEQFF,TGTGCCAGCAGCTTGGACGGGAGGGCGGTCTACAATGAGCAGTTCTTC
TRBD2,TRBJ2-5,.,TRBV15,CATRAGSAGAETQYF,TGTGCCACCCGAGCGGGTTCAGCGGGAGCAGAGACCCAGTACTTC
TRBD2,TRBJ2-1,.,TRBV20-1,CSARTSGAVQFF,TGCAGTGCTAGGACTAGCGGCGCGGTGCAGTTCTTC
.,TRBJ2-1,.,TRBV4-1,CASSQVVRPGYNEQFF,TGCGCCAGCAGCCAAGTAGTTAGGCCGGGATACAATGAGCAGTTCTTC
.,TRBJ1-5,.,TRBV12-3/TRBV12-4,CASSSPNNQPQHF,TGTGCCAGCAGTTCCCCTAATAATCAGCCCCAGCATTTT
.,TRBJ1-5,.,TRBV12-3/TRBV12-4,CASSLGPGTSNQPQHF,TGTGCCAGCAGTTTGGGCCCCGGGACAAGCAATCAGCCCCAGCATTTT
.,TRBJ2-3,.,TRBV29-1,CSVVFPRMEFITDTQYF,TGCAGCGTTGTGTTTCCCCGGATGGAGTTTATCACAGATACGCAGTATTTT
.,TRBJ2-5,.,TRBV7-2,CASSSGLQETQYF,TGTGCCAGCAGCTCGGGGCTCCAAGAGACCCAGTACTTC
.,TRBJ2-1,.,TRBV2,CASSEYGQRQSGEQFF,TGTGCCAGCAGTGAATACGGGCAGAGACAATCAGGGGAGCAGTTCTTC
TRBD2,TRBJ2-1,.,TRBV6-1,CASRLWTSGSDEQFF,TGTGCCAGCAGGCTTTGGACTAGCGGGAGCGATGAGCAGTTCTTC
.,TRBJ2-3,.,TRBV7-9,CASSWGLSTDTQYF,TGTGCCAGCAGCTGGGGGTTAAGCACAGATACGCAGTATTTT
TRBD1,TRBJ2-5,few,TRBV12-3/TRBV12-4,CASSPGTGVRETQYF,TGTGCCAGCAGCCCCGGGACAGGGGTGCGCGAGACCCAGTACTTC
TRBD1,TRBJ2-1,few,TRBV29-1,CSVEADRGEQFF,TGCAGCGTTGAAGCCGACAGGGGTGAGCAGTTCTTC
TRBD1,TRBJ2-1,few,TRBV19,CASSGKSSGQPYNEQFF,TGTGCCAGTAGTGGCAAGAGCTCGGGACAGCCCTACAATGAGCAGTTCTTC
TRBD2,TRBJ2-3,few,TRBV4-3,CASSQVAGGPDTQYF,TGCGCCAGCAGCCAAGTTGCGGGAGGGCCAGATACGCAGTATTTT
.,TRBJ2-3,many,TRBV12-3/TRBV12-4,CASSLVVSGSTDTQYF,TGTGCCAGCAGTCTGGTGGTATCGGGGTCGACAGATACGCAGTATTTT
TRBD2,TRBJ2-7,few,TRBV7-2,CASSSYFGLVGGYEQYF,TGTGCCAGCAGCTCCTACTTCGGACTAGTCGGCGGCTACGAGCAGTACTTC
TRBD2,TRBJ2-7,.,TRBV7-9,CASELAGVDEQYF,TGTGCCAGCGAACTAGCGGGAGTCGACGAGCAGTACTTC
.,TRBJ2-1,.,TRBV2,CASSPYSYNEQFF,TGTGCCAGCTCCCCATACTCATACAATGAGCAGTTCTTC